This TCR beta chain emerged from a study of blood T cells in healthy people across ages. Many counts were recorded for this clonotype. What it recognizes is unknown. Combining a sample-barcoded 5' primer with a J-beta primer mix, a second PCR ran for roughly 7 to 12 cycles. Every cDNA molecule carried a tag from a template-switch adaptor bearing 12 random nucleotides. TCRdb independently ran MiXCR on the 5' RACE reads; one entry per CDR3 protein. The table has roughly 2 million distinct CDR3 sequences, roughly 50% seen once; the top ten hold approximately 2.1%. Study-wide results and caveats: Age advanced and TCR beta diversity per million T cells fell, roughly linearly.

V was clipped by 5 bases and J by 0 bases, with 18 bases between them. The length of the CDR3 is 17 residues. The germline V gene encodes CDR1 SEHNR and CDR2 FQNEAQ (reference sequence). This rearrangement joins TRBV7-9 to TRBJ2-3, with D perhaps matching TRBD2 (5 bases). The sample consisted of blood. This sequence was found in a woman aged 40 to 50 in good health. This CDR3 is CASSNTLLRVSTDTQYF. CDR3 sequence (DNA): TGTGCCAGCAGCAACACCCTGCTGCGGGTTAGCACAGATACGCAGTATTTT.